The next 12 T cell receptor beta chains were all read from a single sample in a study of human T cells and chemical hapten exposure. TCRdb ran MiXCR on the RACE reads and lists one entry per CDR3 protein. In the table there are about 340,000 distinct CDR3 sequences, under 9% of which are singletons. This sample's time point: patch test 1, 2 weeks after DPC sensitization. The treatment is: therapeutic diphenylcyclopropenone sensitization with weekly scalp DPC. The source material was whole blood, sampled in connection with sensitization to the hapten diphenylcyclopropenone (DPC). The receptors were sampled from a woman younger than 35 with alopecia areata. Some clones in this sample may be carry-over from other donors' samples.

In its sample, this clonotype was seen many times. The J gene is TRBJ2-7, the V gene TRBV10-3, with D unclear. Between the trimmed V and J ends, which lost 6 bases and 6 bases, there was a span of 9 bases. The CDR3 spans 11 residues. Germline CDR1 ENHRY, CDR2 SYGVKD. The CDR3 DNA reads TGTGCCATCAGCTCGGCCACCGAGCAGTACTTC. Translating gives CAISSATEQYF.

This clonotype was detected only a few times. This chain links TRBV20-1 with TRBJ2-3; 12 bases are shared with TRBD2. V lost 6 bases and J lost 2; bases outside the gene matches: 6. CDR3 length: 15 amino acids. Germline CDR1 and CDR2: DFQATT and SNEGSKA (reference sequence). The CDR3 protein is CSAVRLAGVTDTQYF. DNA of the CDR3: TGCAGTGCCGTTAGACTAGCGGGGGTCACAGATACGCAGTATTTT.

In this sample, this clonotype turned up many times. The genes are TRBV12-3 or TRBV12-4 and TRBJ1-1, with D tentatively TRBD1 (6 bases). The CDR3 spans 14 residues. V lost 1 base and J lost 6, with 12 bases in between. CDR3 DNA sequence: TGTGCCAGCAGTTTAGTACAGGGTAGGGCTGAAGCTTTCTTT. It yields the protein CASSLVQGRAEAFF.

This clonotype was counted at least ten times. The chain couples TRBV5-4 to TRBJ2-5, with D maybe TRBD2 (6 bases). This CDR3 spans 14 amino acids. Germline CDR1 is SGHNT and CDR2 is YYREEE (reference sequence). V was pared by 2 bases and J by 5 bases, with 13 bases between. The DNA for the CDR3 is TGTGCCAGCAGCTTCACCGGGGGAAGGGAGACCCAGTACTTC. Amino acids: CASSFTGGRETQYF.

The rearrangement links TRBV6-5 to TRBJ1-5, with a possible D match to TRBD1 (6 bases). V was trimmed by 6 bases and J by 4 bases, leaving 10 bases between them. Germline CDR1 MNHEY, CDR2 SVGAGI. The CDR3 covers 13 residues. The CDR3 DNA is TGTGCCAGCAGCATGGACAGAAATCAGCCCCAGCATTTT. Protein: CASSMDRNQPQHF.

The chain combines TRBV7-2 with TRBJ1-2; 9 positions agree with TRBD1. The CDR3 sequence is 15 residues long. Germline V gene lookup returns CDR1 SGHTA and CDR2 FQGNSA. The ends lost 5 bases at V and 1 base at J; junction bases unmatched: 5. Here the CDR3 reads CASSPWTGDNYGYTF. The CDR3 DNA is TGTGCCAGCAGCCCGTGGACAGGGGATAACTATGGCTACACCTTC. Looking up the rest from reference TRBV7-2 and TRBJ1-2 gives the full variable domain: GAGVSQSPSNKVTEKGKDVELRCDPISGHTALYWYRQSLGQGLEFLIYFQGNSAPDKSGLPSDRFSAERTGGSVSTLTIQRTQQEDSAVYLCASSPWTGDNYGYTFGSGTRLTVV.

V and J are TRBV7-9 and TRBJ1-6; D remains unclear. Trimming cost V 7 bases and J 3 bases, with 10 bases left between them. From germline, CDR1 is SEHNR and CDR2 FQNEAQ (reference sequence). The CDR3 has 14 residues. DNA for the CDR3: TGTGCCAGCACAGGAGGGAACTATAATTCACCCCTCCACTTT. Encoded protein: CASTGGNYNSPLHF.

This clonotype has only a few counts. The chain is built from TRBV10-3 and TRBJ2-2; D might be TRBD2 (5 bases). In germline, CDR1 is ENHRY, CDR2 SYGVKD. V shed 4 bases and J shed 6 bases, with 9 bases lying between them. This CDR3 region has 13 residues. CDR3 residues: CAISGPGAGELFF. The CDR3, as DNA: TGTGCCATCAGTGGCCCCGGGGCCGGGGAGCTGTTTTTT.

The sample holds a few counts of this clonotype. The CDR3 spells CASSLIPGQGLVAEAFF. DNA of the CDR3: TGCGCCAGCAGCTTGATTCCGGGACAGGGACTAGTGGCTGAAGCTTTCTTT. The rearrangement links TRBV5-1 to TRBJ1-1; 9 nucleotides line up with TRBD1. V trimming: 1 base; J trimming: 6 bases; junction bases outside the gene matches: 13. The germline V gene has CDR1 SGHRS and CDR2 YFSETQ. This CDR3 contains 17 residues. The variable domain in full, with the rest retrieved from reference TRBV5-1 and TRBJ1-1, is KAGVTQTPRYLIKTRGQQVTLSCSPISGHRSVSWYQQTPGQGLQFLFEYFSETQRNKGNFPGRFSGRQFSNSRSEMNVSTLELGDSALYLCASSLIPGQGLVAEAFFGQGTRLTVV.

The chain carries TRBV19 and TRBJ1-2; 7 bases match TRBD1. From germline, CDR1 is LNHDA and CDR2 SQIVND (reference sequence). Losses at the gene ends were 3 bases for V and 0 bases for J; bases not matched to a gene: 7. The CDR3 runs 16 residues. CDR3 loop: CASSMALGQPNYGYTF. CDR3 sequence (DNA): TGTGCCAGTAGTATGGCGTTGGGACAGCCTAACTATGGCTACACCTTC. The full variable domain, with the rest looked up from reference TRBV19 and TRBJ1-2, is DGGITQSPKYLFRKEGQNVTLSCEQNLNHDAMYWYRQDPGQGLRLIYYSQIVNDFQKGDIAEGYSVSREKKESFPLTVTSAQKNPTAFYLCASSMALGQPNYGYTFGSGTRLTVV.

This clonotype was detected ten times or more. The chain uses TRBV20-1 and TRBJ1-5; D uncertain. The CDR3 is made up of 12 amino acids. V lost 2 bases and J 4 bases, leaving 6 bases between the germline ends. The germline V gene encodes CDR1 DFQATT and CDR2 SNEGSKA (reference sequence). CDR3 region: CSARSGNQPQHF. The CDR3 nucleotides are TGCAGTGCTAGATCGGGTAATCAGCCCCAGCATTTT.

This clonotype was counted a few times. The chain links TRBV3-1 to TRBJ2-7, with D tentatively TRBD1 (6 bases). Trimming pared 0 bases from V and 2 bases from J, leaving 14 bases between. Germline V gene lookup returns CDR1 LGHDT and CDR2 YNNKEL (reference sequence). CDR3 length: 16 residues. CDR3 DNA: TGTGCCAGCAGCCAAGATCCGTCCGGACAGACCTACGAGCAGTACTTC. Translation: CASSQDPSGQTYEQYF.